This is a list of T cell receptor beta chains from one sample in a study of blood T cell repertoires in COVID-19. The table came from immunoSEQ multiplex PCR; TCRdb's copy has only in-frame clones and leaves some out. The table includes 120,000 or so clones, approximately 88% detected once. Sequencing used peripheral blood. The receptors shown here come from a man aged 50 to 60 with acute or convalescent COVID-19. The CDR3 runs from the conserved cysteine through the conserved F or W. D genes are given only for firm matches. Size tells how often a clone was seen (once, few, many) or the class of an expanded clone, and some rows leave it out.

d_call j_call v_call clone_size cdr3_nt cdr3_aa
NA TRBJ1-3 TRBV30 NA TGTGCCTGGGCTACCGCCGGAAACACCATATATTTT CAWATAGNTIYF
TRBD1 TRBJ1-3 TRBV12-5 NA TGTGCTAGTGGCACGGGACAGGGGGCCTTCTCTGGAAACACCATATATTTT CASGTGQGAFSGNTIYF
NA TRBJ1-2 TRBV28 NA TGTGCCAGCAGTTTATTGGCAGGGGACTATGGCTACACCTTC CASSLLAGDYGYTF
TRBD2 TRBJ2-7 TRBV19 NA TGTGCCAGTAGTATATTTAGCGGGGGGGACTACGAGCAGTACTTC CASSIFSGGDYEQYF
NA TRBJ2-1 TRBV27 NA TGTGCCAGCAGTTTAGTGACAGGAGTATCATTCTCCTACAATGAGCAGTTCTTC CASSLVTGVSFSYNEQFF
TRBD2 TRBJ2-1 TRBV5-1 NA TGCGCCAGACACACTAGCGACAGCTCCTACAATGAGCAGTTCTTC CARHTSDSSYNEQFF
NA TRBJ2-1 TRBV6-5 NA TGTGCCAGCAGTTTGAGCCAGGGGTACAATGAGCAGTTCTTC CASSLSQGYNEQFF
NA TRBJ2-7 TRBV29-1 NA TGCAGTGGGGTTGGAGGTTACGAGCAGTACTTC CSGVGGYEQYF
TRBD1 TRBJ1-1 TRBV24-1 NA TGTGCCACCAGTCACGCTTCGACAGGGGGAGGCACTGAAGCTTTCTTT CATSHASTGGGTEAFF
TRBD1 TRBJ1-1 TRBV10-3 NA TGTGCCATCAGTGAGTCGGGGATAGACAGGGGCACTGAAGCTTTCTTT CAISESGIDRGTEAFF
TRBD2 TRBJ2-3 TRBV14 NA TGTGCCAGCAGCCCCCTCCGTGCGGGAGAGACAGATACGCAGTATTTT CASSPLRAGETDTQYF
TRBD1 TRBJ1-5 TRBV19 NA TGTGCCGGACAGGGCCCCGGAAAGGATCAGCCCCAGCATTTT CAGQGPGKDQPQHF
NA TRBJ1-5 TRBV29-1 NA TGCAGCGTTGCTTTTGGGCAGGGCGATCAGCCCCAGCATTTT CSVAFGQGDQPQHF
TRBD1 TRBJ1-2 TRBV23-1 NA TGCGCCAGCAGTCACCAGGGGGCGGAGGCTCTTCGCTATGGCTACACCTTC CASSHQGAEALRYGYTF
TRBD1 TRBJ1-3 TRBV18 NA TGTGCCAGCTCACCACTGATGGGGCGACAGGGACAACCTGGAAACACCATATATTTT CASSPLMGRQGQPGNTIYF
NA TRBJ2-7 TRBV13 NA TGTGCCAGCAGCCTAAGAGAAAGAGGCTCCTACGAGCAGTACTTC CASSLRERGSYEQYF
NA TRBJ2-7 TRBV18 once TGTGCCAGCACCCGGGACATCTCCTACGAGCAGTACTTC CASTRDISYEQYF
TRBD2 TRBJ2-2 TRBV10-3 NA TGTGCCATCCGACCATCGGGGGAGCGGGGCGGGGAGCTGTTTTTT CAIRPSGERGGELFF
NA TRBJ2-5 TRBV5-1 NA TGCGCCAGCAGCTGGGGGCAGAGTCAAGAGACCCAGTACTTC CASSWGQSQETQYF
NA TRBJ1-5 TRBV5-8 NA TGTGCCAGCAGCTTGGGGACAGACAATCAGCCCCAGCATTTT CASSLGTDNQPQHF
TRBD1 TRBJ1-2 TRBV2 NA TGTGCCAGCAGTCGCCCTGGGGACAGGGTCTCCTATGGCTACACCTTC CASSRPGDRVSYGYTF
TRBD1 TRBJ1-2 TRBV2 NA TGTGCCAGCAGCCCACGGACAGGGGTTAACTATGGCTACACCTTC CASSPRTGVNYGYTF
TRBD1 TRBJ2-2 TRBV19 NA TGTGCCAGTAGTATAACAGGGGACACCGGGGAGCTGTTTTTT CASSITGDTGELFF
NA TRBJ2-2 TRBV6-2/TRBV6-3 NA TGTGCCAGCAGTTTGCCAGTTGCGCGGACCGGGGAGCTGTTTTTT CASSLPVARTGELFF
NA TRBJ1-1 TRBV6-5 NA TGTGCCAGCGGTCCGGGGAGATATTCGAACACTGAAGCTTTCTTT CASGPGRYSNTEAFF
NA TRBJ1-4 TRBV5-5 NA TGTGCCAGCAGCTTCTGGCAGGGTGGGAATGAAAAACTGTTTTTT CASSFWQGGNEKLFF
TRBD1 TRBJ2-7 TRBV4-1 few TGCGCCAGCAGCCAGACAGGGGGCGCTTACGAGCAGTACTTC CASSQTGGAYEQYF
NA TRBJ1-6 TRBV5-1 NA TGCGCCAGCAGCTTTTGGTACGGCGGGGCTCCCCTCCACTTT CASSFWYGGAPLHF
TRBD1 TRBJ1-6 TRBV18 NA TGTGCCAGCTCACCGTCGGGACAGGGTTCACCCCTCCACTTT CASSPSGQGSPLHF
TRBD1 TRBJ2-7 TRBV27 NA TGTGCCAGCAGTTCCGGACAGGTCGAGCAGTACTTC CASSSGQVEQYF
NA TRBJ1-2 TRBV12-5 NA TGTGCTAGTGGTTTGGCCGAGAGGGACTATGGCTACACCTTC CASGLAERDYGYTF
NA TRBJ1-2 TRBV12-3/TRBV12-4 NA TGTGCCAGCAGCCCGACAGAACTCTATGGCTACACCTTC CASSPTELYGYTF
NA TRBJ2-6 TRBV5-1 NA TGCGCCAGCAGCGCCAACAGGGCCCTGATCTCTGGGGCCAACGTCCTGACTTTC CASSANRALISGANVLTF
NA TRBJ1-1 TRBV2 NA TGTGCCAGCAGGCGGAACACTGAAGCTTTCTTT CASRRNTEAFF
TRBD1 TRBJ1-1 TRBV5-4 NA TGTGCCAGCAGCTTGCTCGGACAGGGTTTGACTGAAGCTTTCTTT CASSLLGQGLTEAFF
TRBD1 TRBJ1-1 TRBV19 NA TGTGCCAGTAGTATCTTGGGGCAGGGGGTTACTGAAGCTTTCTTT CASSILGQGVTEAFF
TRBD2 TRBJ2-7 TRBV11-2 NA TGTGCCAGCCAACCGACCGGGACTAGCGGGAGTCGGTACTTC CASQPTGTSGSRYF
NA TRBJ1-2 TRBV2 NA TGTGCCAGCAGCCCCCTTGGGCTTAACTATGGCTACACCTTC CASSPLGLNYGYTF
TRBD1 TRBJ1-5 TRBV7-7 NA TGTGCCAGCAGCCCCCAGGGACAGGGGGTCATAGCGGACAGCAATCAGCCCCAGCATTTT CASSPQGQGVIADSNQPQHF
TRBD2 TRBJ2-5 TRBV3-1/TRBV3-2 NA TGTGCCAGCAGCCAAGAGGAGAGGCCTAGCGGGATGGGGACCCAGTACTTC CASSQEERPSGMGTQYF
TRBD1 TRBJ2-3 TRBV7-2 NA TGTGCCAGCAGCCTTCAGGGGGTACGCACAGATACGCAGTATTTT CASSLQGVRTDTQYF
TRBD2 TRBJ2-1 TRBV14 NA TGTGCCAGCAGCCATTGGCGGGAGGGCCTCTACAATGAGCAGTTCTTC CASSHWREGLYNEQFF
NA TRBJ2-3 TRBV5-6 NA TGTGCCAGCAGCTTGTTAGGCCAGGGAAACACAGATACGCAGTATTTT CASSLLGQGNTDTQYF
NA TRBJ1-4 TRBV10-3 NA TGTGCCATCAGTGCAGGGGCTAATGAAAAACTGTTTTTT CAISAGANEKLFF
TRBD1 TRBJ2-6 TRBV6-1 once TGTGCCAGCAGTGACCCGGGACAGGTGACCTCTGGGGCCAACGTCCTGACTTTC CASSDPGQVTSGANVLTF
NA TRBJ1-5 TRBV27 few TGTGCCAGCAGTACAACAGGTTATCAGCCCCAGCATTTT CASSTTGYQPQHF
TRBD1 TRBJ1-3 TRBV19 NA TGTGCCAGTAGTATAGGGACAGGGGTTCTGTTGTCTGGAAACACCATATATTTT CASSIGTGVLLSGNTIYF
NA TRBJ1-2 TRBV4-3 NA TGCGCCAGCAGCCAGGGGGGGGACTTGCGGGCTAACTATGGCTACACCTTC CASSQGGDLRANYGYTF
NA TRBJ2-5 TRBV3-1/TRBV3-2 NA TGTGCCAGCAGTCCCTCCGGGCGGGGGACCCAGTACTTC CASSPSGRGTQYF
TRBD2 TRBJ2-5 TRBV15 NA TGTGCCACCAGCATGGGGAATAGCGGGAGCCAAGAGACCCAGTACTTC CATSMGNSGSQETQYF
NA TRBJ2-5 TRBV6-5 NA TGTGCCAGCAGTTCTATTCTAACAGGGAAGGAGACCCAGTACTTC CASSSILTGKETQYF